The source of this TCR beta chain is a study of blood T cell repertoires in COVID-19. Study as a whole: Spain, Italy and the United States supplied samples that represented acute and convalescent COVID-19. In each case, the material was cDNA or gDNA derived from T cells, B-cell-depleted T cells, or PBMCs.

Original methodology: Amplification of reference gene primers provided the estimated nucleated cell counts. Sequencing used immunoSEQ multiplex PCR; TCRdb keeps in-frame clones, though not all of them. Clone size and V and J calls were adopted from that table, with D and trimming inferred from the DNA. The sample includes around 30,000 clones, 65% to 70% seen only once; the top ten take about a sixth. This CDR3 is built from 13 residues. Trimming took off 5 bases at V and 10 bases at J, with 15 bases between the two ends. Sequencing was done on a sample of peripheral blood. This chain connects TRBV12-3 or TRBV12-4 to TRBJ2-1; tentatively, D is TRBD2 (6 bases). The sequence came from a human donor in a cohort sampled during active COVID-19. CDR3 region: CASSLAGLAEQFF. CDR3 bases: TGTGCCAGCAGTCTCGCCGGGCTAGCGGAGCAGTTCTTC.